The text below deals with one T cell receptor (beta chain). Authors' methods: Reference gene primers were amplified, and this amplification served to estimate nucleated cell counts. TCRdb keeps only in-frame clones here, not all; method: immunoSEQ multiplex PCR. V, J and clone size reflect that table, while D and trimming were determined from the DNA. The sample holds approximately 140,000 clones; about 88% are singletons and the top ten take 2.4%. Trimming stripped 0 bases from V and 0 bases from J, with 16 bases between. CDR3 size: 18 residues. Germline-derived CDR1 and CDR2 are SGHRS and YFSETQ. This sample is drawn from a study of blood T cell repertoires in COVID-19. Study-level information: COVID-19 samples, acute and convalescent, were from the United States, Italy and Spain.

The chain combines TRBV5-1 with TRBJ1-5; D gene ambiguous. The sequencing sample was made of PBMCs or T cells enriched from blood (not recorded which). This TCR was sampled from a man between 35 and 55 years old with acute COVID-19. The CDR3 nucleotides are TGCGCCAGCAGCTTGGAACCTACAGAATTCTATAGCAATCAGCCCCAGCATTTT. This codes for CASSLEPTEFYSNQPQHF.